This T cell receptor beta chain emerged from a study of CD8 T cells in Susac syndrome (dated by TCRdb to 2018 to 2020). About the investigation overall: The study used repertoire sequencing to test whether antigen drove CD8+ T cell activation and differentiation in Susac syndrome.

RNA was extracted using the RNeasy kit, and roughly 0.5 to 1 microgram was reverse transcribed with random hexamers. The immunoSEQ multiplex PCR assay, which covers 54 Vbeta and 13 Jbeta segments, was used to amplify TCR beta CDR3 regions. Bias from PCR amplification was corrected by using a synthetic template baseline for primer optimization and for computational correction. In the paper's pipeline: Only productive sequences were kept, with reads annotated to V, D and J genes according to IMGT and analyzed in immunoSEQ Analyzer. To calculate clonality, Shannon entropy was normalized by log2 of the number of productive unique sequences and then subtracted from one. For each patient and control, public and private clones were evaluated among the 100 most prevalent clones. A clone was defined as Susac-specific if it was absent from the healthy and MS cohorts, from more than 850 published viral clones and from other ImmuneACCESS disease sequences. The public reads were run again by TCRdb, first through fastp at Q25 and then through MiXCR, and only productive beta chains were kept. Rows are unified per CDR3 protein, each entry keeping the most common DNA and genes. These V and J calls originate from TCRdb's pipeline instead of the authors' own analysis. The sample data list some 190,000 distinct CDR3 sequences, and 95% of these were observed just once. The ten largest clones add up to approximately 0.094% of the sample.

Sequences SQVTM (CDR1) and ANQGSEA (CDR2) are obtained from the germline V gene. V and J are truncated by 4 bases and 0 bases respectively, leaving an intervening sequence of 12 bases. The CDR3 starts with the cysteine, ends with the phenylalanine, and has 14 residues. The retained sequence is limited to the CDR3, 42 bases, with the frame set at the first base. In regard to this clonotype: No antigen is known for it. Per-base qualities were not stored, and no clone one base away is much larger.

Results the study describes overall, beyond this receptor: The study acknowledged that relatively few individuals were included in the TCR sequencing and HLA analysis.

Peripheral blood CD8+ and CD4+ T cells from healthy donors, Susac syndrome patients and multiple sclerosis patients were profiled using high-throughput TCR beta sequencing. Healthy donors were included as age- and sex-matched controls. Bulk CD8+ and CD4+ T cells were purified by magnetic negative isolation, while CD8+ TEMRA cells were enriched using FACS. Blood was collected in EDTA tubes and processed within 24 hours, with PBMCs isolated through density gradient centrifugation. PBMCs intended for TCR sequencing were cryopreserved in liquid nitrogen and were subsequently thawed in a 37 degrees C water bath. The sorted or isolated CD4+, CD8+ and CD8+ TEMRA cells had a purity of 90% or higher.

The chain is assembled from TRBV29-1 and TRBJ1-2, with no D gene named confidently. Sequencing was done on a sample of CD4+ T cells from PBMCs. This receptor was obtained from a human donor in good health. The CDR3: CSVVSRLANYGYTF. The DNA is TGCAGCGTTGTGAGCCGGTTGGCTAACTATGGCTACACCTTC.